This is a list of T cell receptor beta chains from one sample in a study of blood T cell repertoires in COVID-19. Repertoires were generated with immunoSEQ multiplex PCR, while TCRdb's copy carries only in-frame clones and drops some. Here the sample spans hundreds of thousands of clones, approximately 92% being singletons. Sequencing was performed on peripheral blood. These receptors were taken from a man between 18 and 35 years old with COVID-19, enrolled during active disease. CDR3s include the opening cysteine and the closing phenylalanine or tryptophan. Fields, in order: clone size, V gene, J gene, D gene, CDR3 DNA, CDR3 protein. The D gene is left open where the match is weak. Rows give clone size only sometimes, using once, few, many, or a class for an expanded clone.

clone size: -
V gene: TRBV19
J gene: TRBJ2-2
D gene: TRBD2
CDR3 DNA: TGTGCCAGTAGTATCGCGGGAGGGCCAGGAATCGGGGAGCTGTTTTTT
CDR3 protein: CASSIAGGPGIGELFF

clone size: -
V gene: TRBV7-6
J gene: TRBJ1-2
D gene: -
CDR3 DNA: TGTGCCAGCAGCCCTAGTGACCTCGGCCCGTCCTATGGCTACACCTTC
CDR3 protein: CASSPSDLGPSYGYTF

clone size: once
V gene: TRBV5-5
J gene: TRBJ2-3
D gene: TRBD2
CDR3 DNA: TGTGCCAGCAGCTTGGGGGGTAGCGGGGACACAGATACGCAGTATTTT
CDR3 protein: CASSLGGSGDTDTQYF

clone size: -
V gene: TRBV10-3
J gene: TRBJ2-7
D gene: TRBD2
CDR3 DNA: TGTGCCATCAGTGAGGGGCTAGCGGGAGGGAACGAGCAGTACTTC
CDR3 protein: CAISEGLAGGNEQYF

clone size: -
V gene: TRBV7-9
J gene: TRBJ2-7
D gene: -
CDR3 DNA: TGTGCCAGCAGCTTAGAGGACAACTACGAGCAGTACTTC
CDR3 protein: CASSLEDNYEQYF

clone size: once
V gene: TRBV11-3
J gene: TRBJ2-7
D gene: TRBD2
CDR3 DNA: TGTGCCAGCAGCTTTAGCGGGAGGGAGGAGCAGTACTTC
CDR3 protein: CASSFSGREEQYF

clone size: -
V gene: TRBV19
J gene: TRBJ2-3
D gene: -
CDR3 DNA: TGTGCCAGTAGTAAGACAGCCACAGATACGCAGTATTTT
CDR3 protein: CASSKTATDTQYF

clone size: -
V gene: TRBV19
J gene: TRBJ1-6
D gene: TRBD1
CDR3 DNA: TGTGCCAGTAGTAACCCACCCGGGACAGTCTACTTT
CDR3 protein: CASSNPPGTVYF

clone size: -
V gene: TRBV10-2
J gene: TRBJ2-4
D gene: TRBD2
CDR3 DNA: TGCGCCAGCACCCAAGCGGGAGCCACCAAAAACATTCAGTACTTC
CDR3 protein: CASTQAGATKNIQYF

clone size: -
V gene: TRBV5-1
J gene: TRBJ2-5
D gene: TRBD2
CDR3 DNA: TGCGCCAGCAGCTTTGAGCTAGCGGGGGATGGGGAGACCCAGTACTTC
CDR3 protein: CASSFELAGDGETQYF

clone size: -
V gene: TRBV2
J gene: TRBJ1-4
D gene: -
CDR3 DNA: TGTGCCAGCAGTTTTGGACAGCTAACATTTAATGAAAAACTGTTTTTT
CDR3 protein: CASSFGQLTFNEKLFF

clone size: once
V gene: TRBV10-3
J gene: TRBJ2-5
D gene: -
CDR3 DNA: TGTGCCTCCACATCAGGGGTCCAAGAGACCCAGTACTTC
CDR3 protein: CASTSGVQETQYF

clone size: -
V gene: TRBV27
J gene: TRBJ2-6
D gene: -
CDR3 DNA: TGTGCCAGCAGTTTGGGACATAGCTCTGGGGCCAACGTCCTGACTTTC
CDR3 protein: CASSLGHSSGANVLTF

clone size: -
V gene: TRBV5-1
J gene: TRBJ2-2
D gene: TRBD2
CDR3 DNA: TGCGCCAGCAGCATCGGACTAGCGGGGGTAAAAACCGGGGAGCTGTTTTTT
CDR3 protein: CASSIGLAGVKTGELFF

clone size: once
V gene: TRBV19
J gene: TRBJ1-2
D gene: TRBD1
CDR3 DNA: TGTGCCAGTAGTACCGGGACAGGGGGCGCATTCTATGGCTACACCTTC
CDR3 protein: CASSTGTGGAFYGYTF

clone size: -
V gene: TRBV29-1
J gene: TRBJ1-5
D gene: TRBD1
CDR3 DNA: TGCAGCGTTCGATTCACCGGGACAGAGACCCAGCATTTT
CDR3 protein: CSVRFTGTETQHF

clone size: -
V gene: TRBV6-4
J gene: TRBJ1-2
D gene: TRBD1
CDR3 DNA: TGTGCCAGCAGTGATCAAGGACAGGGAGGTGGGGGCTACACCTTC
CDR3 protein: CASSDQGQGGGGYTF

clone size: -
V gene: TRBV6-2/TRBV6-3
J gene: TRBJ2-2
D gene: TRBD2
CDR3 DNA: TGTGCCAGCAGTTACGTGGCGGGAGGGCCTGCCGGGGAGCTGTTTTTT
CDR3 protein: CASSYVAGGPAGELFF

clone size: -
V gene: TRBV6-5
J gene: TRBJ2-7
D gene: TRBD1
CDR3 DNA: TGTGCCAGCAGTTACCGGGACAGTTCTGACGAGCAGTACTTC
CDR3 protein: CASSYRDSSDEQYF

clone size: -
V gene: TRBV5-6
J gene: TRBJ1-5
D gene: -
CDR3 DNA: TGTGCCAGCAGCTTGGTGGGCAGTAGCAATCAGCCCCAGCATTTT
CDR3 protein: CASSLVGSSNQPQHF

clone size: once
V gene: TRBV2
J gene: TRBJ2-7
D gene: -
CDR3 DNA: TGTGCCAGTTTTACAGGGTGGGCCTACGAGCAGTACTTC
CDR3 protein: CASFTGWAYEQYF

clone size: -
V gene: TRBV7-2
J gene: TRBJ2-7
D gene: TRBD2
CDR3 DNA: TGTGCCAGCAGCTTCCTAGCGGGAGTTTCCTACGAGCAGTACTTC
CDR3 protein: CASSFLAGVSYEQYF

clone size: -
V gene: TRBV10-3
J gene: TRBJ1-2
D gene: -
CDR3 DNA: TGTGCCATCAGTGAACCCGGACTCCGATGGGGCTACACCTTC
CDR3 protein: CAISEPGLRWGYTF

clone size: -
V gene: TRBV6-5
J gene: TRBJ1-6
D gene: TRBD1
CDR3 DNA: TGTGGCACCCGGGGGACAGGGAATTCACCCCTCCACTTT
CDR3 protein: CGTRGTGNSPLHF

clone size: -
V gene: TRBV4-1
J gene: TRBJ1-6
D gene: -
CDR3 DNA: TGCGCCAGCAGCCAAGATCTTAACTTCCCTTATTCACCCCTCCACTTT
CDR3 protein: CASSQDLNFPYSPLHF

clone size: -
V gene: TRBV12-3/TRBV12-4
J gene: TRBJ1-1
D gene: -
CDR3 DNA: TGTGCCAGCAGTTTCGGTCGGAGACGTGAAGCTTTCTTT
CDR3 protein: CASSFGRRREAFF

clone size: -
V gene: TRBV27
J gene: TRBJ1-1
D gene: -
CDR3 DNA: TGTGCCAGCAGTCTACAGGGTACCGTAACTGAAGCTTTCTTT
CDR3 protein: CASSLQGTVTEAFF

clone size: -
V gene: TRBV5-1
J gene: TRBJ2-1
D gene: -
CDR3 DNA: TGCGCCAGCAGCGCCGGACAGACCTACAATGAGCAGTTCTTC
CDR3 protein: CASSAGQTYNEQFF

clone size: -
V gene: TRBV4-1
J gene: TRBJ2-3
D gene: -
CDR3 DNA: TGCGCCAGCAGCCAAGAAAGGCAGGGTACAGATACGCAGTATTTT
CDR3 protein: CASSQERQGTDTQYF

clone size: few
V gene: TRBV24-1
J gene: TRBJ2-5
D gene: TRBD1
CDR3 DNA: TGTGCCACCAGTGATCCAACCGGGACAGGAGGAGAGACCCAGTACTTC
CDR3 protein: CATSDPTGTGGETQYF

clone size: -
V gene: TRBV15
J gene: TRBJ1-4
D gene: -
CDR3 DNA: TGTGCCACCAGCAGAGAAAGCGGTGTTAATGAAAAACTGTTTTTT
CDR3 protein: CATSRESGVNEKLFF

clone size: -
V gene: TRBV7-8
J gene: TRBJ1-1
D gene: -
CDR3 DNA: TGTGCCAGCAGCTTCCTGGGGGGAACTGAAGCTTTCTTT
CDR3 protein: CASSFLGGTEAFF

clone size: -
V gene: TRBV7-9
J gene: TRBJ2-3
D gene: -
CDR3 DNA: TGTGCCAGCCATCCGGCAGATACGCAGTATTTT
CDR3 protein: CASHPADTQYF

clone size: -
V gene: TRBV19
J gene: TRBJ2-3
D gene: -
CDR3 DNA: TGTGCCAGTAGTATAGTAGATACGCTGTATTTT
CDR3 protein: CASSIVDTLYF

clone size: few
V gene: TRBV4-1
J gene: TRBJ2-7
D gene: TRBD1
CDR3 DNA: TGCGCCAGCGGACAGGGGAGCTCCTACGAGCAGTACTTC
CDR3 protein: CASGQGSSYEQYF

clone size: -
V gene: TRBV5-1
J gene: TRBJ2-7
D gene: -
CDR3 DNA: TGCGCCAGCAGCACAAATCAAAGGCAGTACTTC
CDR3 protein: CASSTNQRQYF

clone size: -
V gene: TRBV12-3/TRBV12-4
J gene: TRBJ1-5
D gene: -
CDR3 DNA: TGTGCCAGCAAGAGACGGGTCAATCAGCCCCAGCATTTT
CDR3 protein: CASKRRVNQPQHF

clone size: -
V gene: TRBV11-1
J gene: TRBJ2-7
D gene: -
CDR3 DNA: TGTGCCAGCAACCCCGGGCCAGGAGGACTAAAGCAGTACTTC
CDR3 protein: CASNPGPGGLKQYF

clone size: few
V gene: TRBV5-6
J gene: TRBJ2-1
D gene: -
CDR3 DNA: TGTGCCAGCAGCTTGGTCCAGCGCAATGAGCAGTTCTTC
CDR3 protein: CASSLVQRNEQFF

clone size: -
V gene: TRBV19
J gene: TRBJ1-6
D gene: TRBD1
CDR3 DNA: TGTGCCAGTAGTTCCGGGACAGGAGCCTCCTATAATTCACCCCTCCACTTT
CDR3 protein: CASSSGTGASYNSPLHF

clone size: few
V gene: TRBV5-1
J gene: TRBJ2-1
D gene: TRBD2
CDR3 DNA: TGCGCCAGCAGCCAAGGAACTAGCGATCATGAGCAGTTCTTC
CDR3 protein: CASSQGTSDHEQFF

clone size: few
V gene: TRBV24-1
J gene: TRBJ1-2
D gene: -
CDR3 DNA: TGTGCCACCAGTGATGCCAGGGCGGACTATGGCTACACCTTC
CDR3 protein: CATSDARADYGYTF

clone size: -
V gene: TRBV19
J gene: TRBJ1-1
D gene: TRBD1
CDR3 DNA: TGTGCCAGTAGTAACCGAGAGACAGGGGGGTTGACTGAAGCTTTCTTT
CDR3 protein: CASSNRETGGLTEAFF

clone size: -
V gene: TRBV4-1
J gene: TRBJ2-3
D gene: TRBD1
CDR3 DNA: TGCGCCAGCAGCCCTTCCTCCGTCGACAGGGGGGGCACAGATACGCAGTATTTT
CDR3 protein: CASSPSSVDRGGTDTQYF

clone size: -
V gene: TRBV6-6
J gene: TRBJ1-2
D gene: -
CDR3 DNA: TGTGCCAGCAGCAGCCCTCAGGGGCCCAATTCCTATGGCTACACCTTC
CDR3 protein: CASSSPQGPNSYGYTF

clone size: -
V gene: TRBV11-2
J gene: TRBJ2-3
D gene: -
CDR3 DNA: TGTGCCAGCAGCGAACCGGGACTTGACACAGATACGCAGTATTTT
CDR3 protein: CASSEPGLDTDTQYF

clone size: -
V gene: TRBV24-1
J gene: TRBJ2-5
D gene: TRBD1
CDR3 DNA: TGTGCCACCAGTGATTGGGGGACAGACTTCCAAGAGACCCAGTACTTC
CDR3 protein: CATSDWGTDFQETQYF

clone size: -
V gene: TRBV19
J gene: TRBJ1-1
D gene: -
CDR3 DNA: TGTGCCAGTAGTATAGACCGGGAGTACACTGAAGCTTTCTTT
CDR3 protein: CASSIDREYTEAFF

clone size: -
V gene: TRBV4-1
J gene: TRBJ2-7
D gene: -
CDR3 DNA: TGCGCCAGCAGCGAGGGGGTAGAGGACTACGAGCAGTACTTC
CDR3 protein: CASSEGVEDYEQYF

clone size: -
V gene: TRBV3-1/TRBV3-2
J gene: TRBJ1-5
D gene: TRBD1
CDR3 DNA: TGTGCCAGCAGCCTAGGACAGGGGGCCCAGCCCCAGCATTTT
CDR3 protein: CASSLGQGAQPQHF

clone size: -
V gene: TRBV29-1
J gene: TRBJ1-1
D gene: -
CDR3 DNA: TGCAGCGTGCGAGCAAACACTGAAGCTTTCTTT
CDR3 protein: CSVRANTEAFF

clone size: -
V gene: TRBV2
J gene: TRBJ2-4
D gene: TRBD2
CDR3 DNA: TGTGCCAGCAGTGCAGCTAGCGGGAGGGCGGCGAACATTCAGTACTTC
CDR3 protein: CASSAASGRAANIQYF

clone size: -
V gene: TRBV2
J gene: TRBJ2-2
D gene: -
CDR3 DNA: TGTGCCAGCAGTGATCTAGCGCAATCCTCCGGGGAGCTGTTTTTT
CDR3 protein: CASSDLAQSSGELFF

clone size: -
V gene: TRBV27
J gene: TRBJ2-6
D gene: -
CDR3 DNA: TGTGCCAGCAGCAGAAACCCAGGGTCGGCTGGGGCCAACGTCCTGACTTTC
CDR3 protein: CASSRNPGSAGANVLTF

clone size: -
V gene: TRBV28
J gene: TRBJ1-3
D gene: TRBD1
CDR3 DNA: TGTGCCAGCAGGGGACAGGGTGCCATATATTTT
CDR3 protein: CASRGQGAIYF